Listed below are T cell receptor beta chains from one sample, sequenced in a study of CD8 T cells in Susac syndrome. TCRdb reanalysed the immunoSEQ multiplex PCR reads using MiXCR and keeps one entry per CDR3 protein. The profile shows about 140,000 distinct CDR3 sequences, roughly 95% of them singletons. Input material: CD4+ T cells from PBMCs. The receptors shown here come from a human donor in good health. The conserved cysteine and the conserved F or W are not part of the CDR3 here. The order of the fields is V gene, J gene, CDR3 protein.

TRBV10-3	TRBJ1-1	AIRVQEAPEAF
TRBV3-1	TRBJ1-2	ASSRPTGGLAGHT
TRBV30	TRBJ2-5	AWSPLAGGETQY
TRBV7-9	TRBJ1-4	ASSRTNEKLF
TRBV7-2	TRBJ1-2	ASSFTGGASGYT
TRBV19	TRBJ2-7	ASSIGQFDEQY
TRBV3-1	TRBJ2-1	ASSQGQVYNEQF
TRBV2	TRBJ1-3	ASRDSSGNTIY
TRBV3-1	TRBJ2-5	ASSRSSGGSEETQY
TRBV12-3/TRBV12-4	TRBJ1-1	ASSWGGVEGEAF
TRBV5-4	TRBJ2-1	ASSSRQNSYNEQF
TRBV4-1	TRBJ1-4	ASFSLGGDEKLF
TRBV30	TRBJ1-3	ASRGSENTIY
TRBV28	TRBJ1-3	ASSFGSAGNTIY
TRBV5-1	TRBJ2-1	ASSLIGALYNEQF
TRBV19	TRBJ2-2	ASSGRLAGEVGELF
TRBV24-1	TRBJ2-1	ATSDSGTGSNEQF
TRBV19	TRBJ2-6	ASSQGIGAGANVLT
TRBV7-2	TRBJ1-1	ASSLVWQNTEAF